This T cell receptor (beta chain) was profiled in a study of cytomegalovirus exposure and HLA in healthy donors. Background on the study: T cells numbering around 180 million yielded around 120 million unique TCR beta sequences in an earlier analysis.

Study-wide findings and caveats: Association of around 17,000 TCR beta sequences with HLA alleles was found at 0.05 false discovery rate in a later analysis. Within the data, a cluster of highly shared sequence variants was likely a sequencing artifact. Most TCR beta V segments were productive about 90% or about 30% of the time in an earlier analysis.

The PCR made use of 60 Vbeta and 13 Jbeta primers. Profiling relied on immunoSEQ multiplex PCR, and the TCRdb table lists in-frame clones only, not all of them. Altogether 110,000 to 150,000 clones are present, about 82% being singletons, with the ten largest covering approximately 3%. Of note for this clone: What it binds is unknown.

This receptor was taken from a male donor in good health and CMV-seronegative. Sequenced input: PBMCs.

CDR3 in amino acids: CASSYSFMGGKETQYF. In nucleotides, the CDR3 is TGTGCCAGCAGTTACTCGTTCATGGGGGGGAAGGAGACCCAGTACTTC. The rearrangement links TRBV6-5 to TRBJ2-5; 7 nucleotides align to TRBD2. V shed 0 bases, J shed 5 bases, and the junction held 9 bases outside the gene matches. This CDR3 region has 16 residues. Germline assignment: CDR1 MNHEY and CDR2 SVGAGI.